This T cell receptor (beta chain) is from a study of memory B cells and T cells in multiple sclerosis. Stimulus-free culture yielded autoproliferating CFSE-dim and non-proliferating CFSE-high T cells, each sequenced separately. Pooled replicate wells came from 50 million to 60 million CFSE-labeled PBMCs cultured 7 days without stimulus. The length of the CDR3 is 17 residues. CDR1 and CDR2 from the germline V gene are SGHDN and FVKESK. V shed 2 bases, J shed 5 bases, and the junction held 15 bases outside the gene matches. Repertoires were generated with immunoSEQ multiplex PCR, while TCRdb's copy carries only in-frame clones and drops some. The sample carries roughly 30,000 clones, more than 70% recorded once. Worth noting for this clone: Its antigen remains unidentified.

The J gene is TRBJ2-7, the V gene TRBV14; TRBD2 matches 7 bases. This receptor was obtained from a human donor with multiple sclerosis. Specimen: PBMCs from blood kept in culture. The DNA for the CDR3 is TGTGCCAGCAGCCAAAGAAGGCTCTTGGGGGGGAGAGACGAGCAGTACTTC. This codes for CASSQRRLLGGRDEQYF.